This TCR beta chain was identified during a study of blood T cell repertoires in COVID-19. Sequencing was performed with immunoSEQ multiplex PCR; in TCRdb, only in-frame clones are kept and a portion is missing. The table records a few hundred thousand clones, 75% to 90% of them present only once. The V segment lost 6 bases and the J segment 6 bases; nucleotides outside the gene matches: 4. Per the germline V gene, CDR1 is MGHRA and CDR2 is YSYEKL. The CDR3 length is 15 residues. The J gene is TRBJ1-6, the V gene TRBV4-1, with 11 nucleotides matching TRBD1. The sequenced sample consisted of peripheral blood. The TCR originated in a woman between 35 and 50 years old who had recovered from COVID-19. CDR3 loop: CASRAGTGGNSPLHF. The CDR3 nucleotides read TGCGCCAGCAGGGCCGGGACAGGGGGTAATTCACCCCTCCACTTT.